This entry lists 14 T cell receptor beta chains sequenced from one sample in a study of beta chain features in type 1 diabetes. Of the isolated RNA, all was reverse transcribed, and so the sequenced material was expressed TCRB transcripts. Profiling relied on immunoSEQ multiplex PCR, and the TCRdb table lists in-frame clones only, not all of them. The table has under 200,000 clones, 7.5% to 10% seen once; the top ten hold around 2.5%. The material sequenced was central memory CD4+ T cells from blood. The receptors come from a woman younger than 35 in good health.

This clone was seen more than once but under ten times. The chain combines TRBV30 with TRBJ2-1, with 9 bases fitting TRBD2. In germline, CDR1 is GTSNPN, CDR2 SVGIG (reference sequence). After removal of 3 bases from V and 5 bases from J, the junction contained 5 bases not matched to a gene. CDR3 length: 14 amino acids. CDR3 residues: CAWRPGLANNEQFF. In nucleotides, the CDR3 is TGTGCCTGGAGACCCGGACTAGCGAACAATGAGCAGTTCTTC.

The chain links TRBV7-2 to TRBJ2-7; 7 positions agree with TRBD1. CDR1 and CDR2 (germline): SGHTA, FQGNSA. The CDR3 contains 15 residues. V trimming: 1 base; J trimming: 2 bases; junction bases outside the gene matches: 5. CDR3 amino acids: CASSLEATGPYEQYF. The CDR3 DNA reads TGTGCCAGCAGCTTAGAGGCGACAGGGCCCTACGAGCAGTACTTC. Drawing the rest from reference TRBV7-2 and TRBJ2-7, the complete variable domain is GAGVSQSPSNKVTEKGKDVELRCDPISGHTALYWYRQSLGQGLEFLIYFQGNSAPDKSGLPSDRFSAERTGGSVSTLTIQRTQQEDSAVYLCASSLEATGPYEQYFGPGTRLTVT.

This clone was counted between two and nine times. The rearrangement joins TRBV19 to TRBJ1-1; D unresolved. The CDR3 totals 11 residues. Germline assignment: CDR1 LNHDA and CDR2 SQIVND (reference sequence). The ends were cut back, 1 base at V and 6 bases at J, with 3 bases in the middle. CDR3 region: CASSIAAEAFF. The CDR3 bases are TGTGCCAGTAGTATAGCAGCTGAAGCTTTCTTT.

V usage is TRBV30 and J usage is TRBJ2-3; the match to TRBD2 covers 8 bases. The CDR3 contains 13 residues. Losses at the gene ends were 0 bases for V and 8 bases for J; bases not matched to a gene: 4. Germline V gene data show CDR1 as GTSNPN and CDR2 as SVGIG (reference sequence). The CDR3 region is CAWSVSGSGTQYF. The CDR3 DNA follows: TGTGCCTGGAGTGTGAGCGGGAGTGGTACGCAGTATTTT.

The CDR3 protein is CASSSRTGNSYEQYF. The CDR3 nucleotides are TGTGCCAGCAGCTCTCGGACAGGGAACTCCTACGAGCAGTACTTC. This chain joins TRBV11-1 and TRBJ2-7, with 8 bases that match TRBD1. This CDR3 comprises 15 residues. The trim removed 4 bases at V and 0 bases at J, leaving 5 bases unmatched. Germline V gives CDR1 SGHAT, CDR2 FQDESV (reference sequence).

This clone was found a few times. The chain combines TRBV5-4 with TRBJ1-3; no clear D gene. CDR1 SGHNT and CDR2 YYREEE come from the germline V gene (reference sequence). The CDR3 length is 15 residues. Trimming removed 2 bases at V and 0 bases at J, with 9 bases between. For the CDR3, the DNA is TGTGCCAGCAGCTTACAGACCTCCTCTGGAAACACCATATATTTT. Translated: CASSLQTSSGNTIYF.

The J gene is TRBJ1-1, the V gene TRBV5-1; D is possibly TRBD1 (6 bases). Trimming removed 7 bases from V and 4 bases from J, with 14 bases in between. Per germline, CDR1 SGHRS and CDR2 YFSETQ. The CDR3 spans 13 residues. Here the CDR3 reads CASVGEQGTEAFF. CDR3 nucleotide sequence: TGCGCCAGCGTAGGGGAACAGGGCACTGAAGCTTTCTTT.

This clone was found a few times. The chain employs TRBV5-1 and TRBJ1-1; a weak D match, TRBD1 (5 bases). CDR1 is SGHRS, CDR2 YFSETQ, per germline. With 0 bases removed from V and 2 bases from J, the gap between germline ends came to 11 bases. The CDR3 contains 15 residues. The CDR3: CASSLEQVSNTEAFF. The CDR3 nucleotides are TGCGCCAGCAGCTTGGAACAGGTATCAAACACTGAAGCTTTCTTT.

This clone appeared a few times. V is TRBV18 and J is TRBJ1-2; 8 bases fit TRBD1. The CDR3 is 14 amino acids. Germline CDR1 KGHSH, CDR2 LQKENI. V trimming: 3 bases; J trimming: 5 bases; junction bases outside the gene matches: 5. The CDR3 loop is CASSPGQALYGYTF. The CDR3 nucleotides are TGTGCCAGCTCACCGGGACAGGCCCTTTATGGCTACACCTTC. Drawing the rest from reference TRBV18 and TRBJ1-2, the complete variable domain is NAGVMQNPRHLVRRRGQEARLRCSPMKGHSHVYWYRQLPEEGLKFMVYLQKENIIDESGMPKERFSAEFPKEGPSILRIQQVVRGDSAAYFCASSPGQALYGYTFGSGTRLTVV.

This clone was detected a few times. The chain employs TRBV4-2 and TRBJ2-7; TRBD2 matches 9 bases. The CDR3 extends over 16 amino acids. CDR1 LGHNA and CDR2 YNFKEQ come from the germline V gene. The trim removed 2 bases at V and 2 bases at J, leaving 7 bases unmatched. CDR3 in amino acids: CASSQLSGLAAYEQYF. The CDR3 nucleotides are TGTGCCAGCAGCCAACTATCGGGACTAGCCGCCTACGAGCAGTACTTC.

This clone was seen more than once but under ten times. This rearrangement joins TRBV11-2 to TRBJ2-3; TRBD1 aligns across 10 bases. Germline V lookup: CDR1 SGHAT, CDR2 FQNNGV. V lost 3 bases and J lost 6; bases outside the gene matches: 3. The CDR3 loop spans 14 amino acids. The CDR3, as DNA: TGTGCCAGCAGCTTGGGGACAGGGGATGATACGCAGTATTTT. Translation: CASSLGTGDDTQYF.

This chain joins TRBV11-3 and TRBJ2-2, with D unclear. V lost 5 bases and J 2 bases, leaving 9 bases between the germline ends. The CDR3 length is 14 residues. Germline V gene data show CDR1 as SGHNT and CDR2 as YENEEA. The CDR3, as DNA: TGTGCCAGCAGCACCCGACTTAACACCGGGGAGCTGTTTTTT. Amino acids: CASSTRLNTGELFF.

The J gene is TRBJ2-1, the V gene TRBV7-8; the D gene is possibly TRBD1 (5 bases). The V end lost 4 bases, the J end lost 12 bases, and 13 bases lay between the germline ends. Germline loops: CDR1 SGHVS, CDR2 FQNEAQ. The CDR3 length is 12 residues. CDR3 DNA: TGTGCCAGCAGCTCTACAGGTTTAGGGCAGTTCTTC. Residues: CASSSTGLGQFF.

The V call is TRBV5-1, the J call TRBJ2-7; 11 nucleotides match TRBD2. The CDR3 is 19 amino acids. Germline CDR1 reads SGHRS; CDR2 reads YFSETQ. The V and J ends lost 0 bases and 6 bases, in that order; junction bases with no gene match: 17. The CDR3 region has the DNA TGCGCCAGCAGCTTGGCCACACTAGCGGGAGCCGGGGGCCTCTCCGAGCAGTACTTC. This gives the protein CASSLATLAGAGGLSEQYF. Complete variable domain (other parts from reference TRBV5-1 and TRBJ2-7): KAGVTQTPRYLIKTRGQQVTLSCSPISGHRSVSWYQQTPGQGLQFLFEYFSETQRNKGNFPGRFSGRQFSNSRSEMNVSTLELGDSALYLCASSLATLAGAGGLSEQYFGPGTRLTVT.